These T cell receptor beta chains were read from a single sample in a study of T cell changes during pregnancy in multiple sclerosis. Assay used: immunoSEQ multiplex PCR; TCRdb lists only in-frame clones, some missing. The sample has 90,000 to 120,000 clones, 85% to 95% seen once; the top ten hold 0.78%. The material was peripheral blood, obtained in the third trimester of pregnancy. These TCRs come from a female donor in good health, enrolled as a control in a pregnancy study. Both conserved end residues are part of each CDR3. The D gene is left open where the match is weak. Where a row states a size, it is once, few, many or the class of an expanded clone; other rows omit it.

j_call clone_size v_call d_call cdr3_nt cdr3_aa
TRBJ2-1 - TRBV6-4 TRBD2 TGTGCCAGCAGTGACTCCCGGGGGGGTTACAATGAGCAGTTCTTC CASSDSRGGYNEQFF
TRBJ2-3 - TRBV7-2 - TGTGCCAGCAGCTTAGAATCTAGTTCACCCCCCGATACGCAGTATTTT CASSLESSSPPDTQYF
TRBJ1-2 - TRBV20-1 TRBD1 TGCAGTTCGACAGGGGCCTATGGCTACACCTTC CSSTGAYGYTF
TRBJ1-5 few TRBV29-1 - TGCAGCGTTGGCGGGACGGGTAATCAGCCCCAGCATTTT CSVGGTGNQPQHF
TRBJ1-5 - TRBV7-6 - TGTGCCAGCAGCTTAGATGAGGGTTGGGGTCAGCCCCAGCATTTT CASSLDEGWGQPQHF
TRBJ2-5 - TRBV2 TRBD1 TGTGCCAGCAGTGAAGCGCGAAGGACAGGGAGAGAGACCCAGTACTTC CASSEARRTGRETQYF
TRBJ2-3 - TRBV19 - TGTGCCAGTAGTATCGGATGGCGGCAGGGGTTCGGAGATACGCAGTATTTT CASSIGWRQGFGDTQYF
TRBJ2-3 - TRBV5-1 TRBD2 TGCGCCAGCAGCCCCGCCCCCGGGGGGGGCACAGATACGCAGTATTTT CASSPAPGGGTDTQYF
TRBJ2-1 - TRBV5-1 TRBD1 TGCGCCAGCAGCCCACCGGGACAGGGGGCGCGGGAGCAGTTCTTC CASSPPGQGAREQFF
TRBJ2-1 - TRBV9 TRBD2 TGTGCCAGCAGCGTAGGCGCGGGGGATACCTACAATGAGCAGTTCTTC CASSVGAGDTYNEQFF
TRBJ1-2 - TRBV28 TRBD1 TGTGCCAGCAGTGAGGCCGGGACAGGGGGTGGCTACACCTTC CASSEAGTGGGYTF
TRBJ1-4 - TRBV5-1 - TGCGCCAGCAGCTTTCGGACAGCTCGAGGTGAAAAACTGTTTTTT CASSFRTARGEKLFF
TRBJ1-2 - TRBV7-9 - TGTGCCAGCAGCTTAGCTTCGGTCCTCTATGGCTACACCTTC CASSLASVLYGYTF
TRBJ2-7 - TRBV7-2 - TGTGCCAGCAGCTTCTGGGCAGGGCGGGAGCAGTACTTC CASSFWAGREQYF
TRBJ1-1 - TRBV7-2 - TGTGCCAGCAGCTTAGCGGCGGGGACGGGCACTGAAGCTTTCTTT CASSLAAGTGTEAFF
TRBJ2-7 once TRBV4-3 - TGCGCCAGCAGCCAAGAAGTAGGGTCGACAGGCCCATCCTACGAGCAGTACTTC CASSQEVGSTGPSYEQYF
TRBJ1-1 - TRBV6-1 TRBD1 TGTGCCAGCAGTGAAGCGCGCAAGGGGGCCTACACTGAAGCTTTCTTT CASSEARKGAYTEAFF
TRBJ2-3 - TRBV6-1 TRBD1 TGTGCCAGCAGGCTACAGGGGCCCAGCACAGATACGCAGTATTTT CASRLQGPSTDTQYF
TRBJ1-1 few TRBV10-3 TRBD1 TGTGCCATCAGTGGGACAGGGGGGAACACTGAAGCTTTCTTT CAISGTGGNTEAFF
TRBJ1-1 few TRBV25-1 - TGTGCCAGCAGTACAGGGACGGGCACTGAAGCTTTCTTT CASSTGTGTEAFF
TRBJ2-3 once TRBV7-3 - TGTGCCAGCAGCCCCTTCAGCGGGCGACCGGGCACAGATACGCAGTATTTT CASSPFSGRPGTDTQYF
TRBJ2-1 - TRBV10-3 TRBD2 TGTGCCATCAGTGCGAGGACTAGCGGGGTAAGCTCCTACAATGAGCAGTTCTTC CAISARTSGVSSYNEQFF
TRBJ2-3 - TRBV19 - TGTGCCAGTAGTATAGATTGGAATGTAAGAGCGGTGAGCACAGATACGCAGTATTTT CASSIDWNVRAVSTDTQYF
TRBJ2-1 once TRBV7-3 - TGTGCCAGCAGCTCACGACAGGACGCTTCCTACAATGAGCAGTTCTTC CASSSRQDASYNEQFF
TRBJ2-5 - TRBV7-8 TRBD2 TGTGCCAGCAGCCCCGCAGCGGGGATCCAAGAGACCCAGTACTTC CASSPAAGIQETQYF
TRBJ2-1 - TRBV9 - TGTGCCAGCAGCGTCACGGGGAGTACCAATGAGCAGTTCTTC CASSVTGSTNEQFF
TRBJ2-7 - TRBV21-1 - TGTGCCAGCAGCGCCCCCGGGGGGTACTTCCACGAGCAGTACTTC CASSAPGGYFHEQYF
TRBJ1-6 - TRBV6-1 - TGTGCCAGCAGTGACAGGGAAAATTCACCCCTCCACTTT CASSDRENSPLHF
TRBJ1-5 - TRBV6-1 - TGTGCCAGCAGTGACTTGCGGCAGCCCCAGCATTTT CASSDLRQPQHF
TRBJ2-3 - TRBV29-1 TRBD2 TGCAGCGGTACTAGCGGGGGTCTAGCGGGAACGCAGTATTTT CSGTSGGLAGTQYF
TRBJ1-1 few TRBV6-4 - TGTGCCAGCAGTGTGGAGGAGAACACTGAAGCTTTCTTT CASSVEENTEAFF
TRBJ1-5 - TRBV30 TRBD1 TGTGCCTGGAGTGCAGGGACAGGGGACAAGCCCCAGCATTTT CAWSAGTGDKPQHF
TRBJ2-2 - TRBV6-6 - TGTGCCAGCAGTTACTCGTTAGGGGCCGCCACCGGGGAGCTGTTTTTT CASSYSLGAATGELFF
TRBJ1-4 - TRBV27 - TGTGCCAGCAGTTTGACAGTGAATGAAAAACTGTTTTTT CASSLTVNEKLFF
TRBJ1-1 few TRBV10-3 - TGTGCCATCAGTGAGTCCAGGGTTACCGGGAACACTGAAGCTTTCTTT CAISESRVTGNTEAFF
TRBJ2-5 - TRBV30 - TGTGCCGGAACAGGGTGGCGAGAGACCCAGTACTTC CAGTGWRETQYF
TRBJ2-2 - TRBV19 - TGTGCCAGTACCCACCTCGAGGTTAACACCGGGGAGCTGTTTTTT CASTHLEVNTGELFF
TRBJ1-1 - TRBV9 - TGTGCCAGCAGCGTCGGGGGGCGCGGATCTGAAGCTTTCTTT CASSVGGRGSEAFF
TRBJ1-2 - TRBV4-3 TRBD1 TGCGCCAGCAGCCAATCCTCCGGGACAGGGGGCTATGGCTACACCTTC CASSQSSGTGGYGYTF
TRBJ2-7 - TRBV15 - TGTGCCACCAGCAGAGACCCGGGACTTCCCGAGGAGTACTTC CATSRDPGLPEEYF
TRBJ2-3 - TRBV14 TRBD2 TGTGCCAGCAGCCCTTTTCTAGGACTAGCGGGGGCTCAATCCACAGATACGCAGTATTTT CASSPFLGLAGAQSTDTQYF
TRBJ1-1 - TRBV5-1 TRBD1 TGCGCCAGCAGCTATCAGGGGGCCGTAGGCACTGAAGCTTTCTTT CASSYQGAVGTEAFF
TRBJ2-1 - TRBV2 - TGTGCCAGCAGCGACGACAGCTCCTACAATGAGCAGTTCTTC CASSDDSSYNEQFF
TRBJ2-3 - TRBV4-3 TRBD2 TGCGCCAGCAGCCAAGATGTTGCGGGGGGCCTCGTCACAGATACGCAGTATTTT CASSQDVAGGLVTDTQYF
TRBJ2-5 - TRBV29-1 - TGCAGCGTTGAATTGGGAGCCCAGTACTTC CSVELGAQYF
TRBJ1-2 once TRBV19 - TGTGCCAGTAGTATGGGCAGAGCTAACTATGGCTACACCTTC CASSMGRANYGYTF
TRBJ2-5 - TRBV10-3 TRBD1 TGTGCCATCAGTGAGCGCGGACAGGGAGGCGAGACCCAGTACTTC CAISERGQGGETQYF
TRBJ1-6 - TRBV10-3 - TGTGCCATCAGCCGATCACAGAGCTCCTATAATTCACCCCTCCACTTT CAISRSQSSYNSPLHF
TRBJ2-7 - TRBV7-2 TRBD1 TGTGCCAGCAGCCTGGGACAGGGCCCCGAGCAGTACTTC CASSLGQGPEQYF
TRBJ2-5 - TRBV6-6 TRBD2 TGTGCCAGCAGTTACTCGGAAGGGACTACCCAAGAGACCCAGTACTTC CASSYSEGTTQETQYF
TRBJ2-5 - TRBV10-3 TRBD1 TGTGCCATCAGAGGGCCGGGACAGAAAGAAGAGACCCAGTACTTC CAIRGPGQKEETQYF
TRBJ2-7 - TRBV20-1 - TGCAGTGCTAGAACACACTACGAGCAGTACTTC CSARTHYEQYF
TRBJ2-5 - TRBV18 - TGTGCCAGCTCCACGACTATCCTAGAGACCCAGTACTTC CASSTTILETQYF
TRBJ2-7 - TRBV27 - TGTGCCAGCAGACCGGACAGAAATTTATACCCACTCTACGAGCAGTACTTC CASRPDRNLYPLYEQYF
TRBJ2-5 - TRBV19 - TGTGCCAGTAGTATGCTCAGGGCGGCTGAGACCCAGTACTTC CASSMLRAAETQYF
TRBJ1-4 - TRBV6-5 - TGTGCCAGCAGCGGCAGACTTAATGAAAAACTGTTTTTT CASSGRLNEKLFF
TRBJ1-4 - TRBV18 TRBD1 TGTGCCAGCTCATCCGGGACAGGGGATGAAAAACTGTTTTTT CASSSGTGDEKLFF
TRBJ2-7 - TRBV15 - TGTGCCACCAGCAGAGTCGAGAGGGACTCCTACGAGCAGTACTTC CATSRVERDSYEQYF
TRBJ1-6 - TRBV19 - TGTGCCAGTACTACAACCCTGGGGACTTATTCACCCCTCCACTTT CASTTTLGTYSPLHF
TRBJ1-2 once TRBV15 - TGTGCCACCAGCAGGGGCCTTGACAGGCGCAACTATGGCTACACCTTC CATSRGLDRRNYGYTF